These T cell receptor beta chains were read from a single sample in a study of CD8 T cells in Susac syndrome. TCRdb reprocessed the immunoSEQ multiplex PCR reads via MiXCR and lists one record per CDR3 protein. This table holds about 200,000 distinct CDR3 sequences, 93% found once. The specimen was CD4+ T cells from PBMCs. Receptors were obtained from a human donor in good health. The CDR3 runs from the conserved cysteine through the conserved F or W. Fields, in order: V gene, D gene, clone size, J gene, CDR3 protein, CDR3 DNA. A D gene is named only where the DNA matches it firmly. Not all rows give a size; the values are once, few, many and, for expanded clones, a class.

>TRBV19|TRBD2|.|TRBJ2-1
CASSISGGSPYNEQFF
TGTGCCAGTAGTATTAGCGGGGGGTCCCCCTACAATGAGCAGTTCTTC
>TRBV7-8|TRBD2|.|TRBJ2-1
CASTLGLAGDYNEQFF
TGTGCCAGCACCCTGGGACTAGCGGGGGACTACAATGAGCAGTTCTTC
>TRBV29-1|.|.|TRBJ1-4
CSAGGGNEKLFF
TGCAGCGCCGGGGGCGGAAACGAAAAACTGTTTTTT
>TRBV9|.|.|TRBJ1-1
CASSPTTANTEAFF
TGTGCCAGCAGCCCGACGACAGCGAACACTGAAGCTTTCTTT
>TRBV7-7|.|.|TRBJ1-1
CASSLVPGESNTEAFF
TGTGCTAGCAGCTTAGTCCCGGGGGAATCTAACACTGAAGCTTTCTTT
>TRBV6-1|.|.|TRBJ2-3
CASGPTGFSGHTDTQYF
TGTGCCAGCGGACCTACGGGATTTAGCGGACACACAGATACGCAGTATTTT
>TRBV5-1|.|.|TRBJ2-2
CASSWGGGTNTGELFF
TGCGCCAGCAGCTGGGGTGGCGGGACGAACACCGGGGAGCTGTTTTTT
>TRBV24-1|.|once|TRBJ2-7
CATSDSLRYEQYF
TGTGCCACCAGTGATTCCCTGAGGTACGAGCAGTACTTC
>TRBV19|TRBD1|.|TRBJ1-3
CASQIQGASGNTIYF
TGTGCCAGTCAAATACAGGGGGCGTCAGGAAACACCATATATTTT
>TRBV30|TRBD1|once|TRBJ2-7
CAWQSGTGAYEQYF
TGTGCCTGGCAATCCGGGACAGGCGCTTACGAGCAGTACTTC
>TRBV11-2|TRBD1|.|TRBJ2-2
CASSSQGRGTGELFF
TGTGCCAGCAGCTCACAGGGGAGAGGCACCGGGGAGCTGTTTTTT
>TRBV14|.|.|TRBJ2-2
CASSQVPPDTGELFF
TGTGCCAGCAGCCAAGTACCACCGGACACCGGGGAGCTGTTCTTT
>TRBV7-8|.|.|TRBJ1-2
CASSFNADGYTF
TGTGCCAGCAGCTTCAACGCCGATGGCTACACCTTC
>TRBV20-1|.|once|TRBJ2-1
CSARARGAPYNEQFF
TGCAGTGCTAGGGCCAGAGGGGCCCCGTACAATGAGCAGTTCTTC
>TRBV12-3/TRBV12-4|TRBD1|once|TRBJ1-5
CASSHGTANQPQHF
TGTGCCAGCAGCCACGGGACAGCCAATCAGCCCCAGCATTTT
>TRBV19|TRBD1|.|TRBJ1-1
CASSPRQGSTEAFF
TGTGCCAGTAGTCCACGACAGGGCTCCACTGAAGCTTTCTTT
>TRBV30|TRBD2|.|TRBJ2-1
CAWSPLAGNNEQFF
TGTGCCTGGAGTCCTTTAGCGGGGAACAATGAGCAGTTCTTC
>TRBV5-6|.|.|TRBJ2-2
CASRSWGVRDGELFF
TGTGCCAGCAGATCCTGGGGGGTGCGGGACGGGGAGCTGTTTTTT
>TRBV6-5|.|once|TRBJ1-4
CASSLTPVANEKLFF
TGTGCCAGCAGTCTTACACCGGTGGCTAATGAAAAACTGTTTTTT
>TRBV19|.|.|TRBJ1-3
CASTPTRTLLSGNTIYF
TGTGCCAGTACCCCGACCCGGACACTTCTCTCTGGAAACACCATATATTTT
>TRBV6-2/TRBV6-3|.|.|TRBJ2-1
CASKIWNSGDEQFF
TGTGCCAGCAAAATCTGGAATTCTGGGGATGAGCAGTTCTTC
>TRBV13|.|.|TRBJ1-1
CASRPGAISTEAFF
TGTGCCAGCAGACCGGGGGCCATTTCCACTGAAGCTTTCTTT
>TRBV12-3/TRBV12-4|.|.|TRBJ1-2
CASTSDINYGYTF
TGTGCCAGCACCTCCGACATAAACTATGGCTACACCTTC
>TRBV5-1|TRBD2|few|TRBJ2-5
CASSLAGAETQYF
TGTGCCAGCAGCTTAGCGGGGGCCGAGACCCAGTACTTC
>TRBV5-4|TRBD1|once|TRBJ2-2
CASRMTGGAPGELFF
TGTGCCAGCAGGATGACAGGGGGCGCCCCCGGGGAGCTGTTTTTT
>TRBV28|.|.|TRBJ1-2
CASSLASFGYTF
TGTGCCAGCAGTTTAGCCAGCTTCGGCTACACCTTC
>TRBV5-1|TRBD2|.|TRBJ2-3
CASGTSRGADTQYF
TGCGCCAGTGGGACTAGCAGGGGGGCAGATACGCAGTATTTT
>TRBV18|.|.|TRBJ1-3
CASSPRSGDSGNTIYF
TGTGCCAGCTCACCACGTTCTGGTGACTCTGGAAACACCATATATTTT
>TRBV18|.|.|TRBJ2-4
CASSPSAQAKNIQYF
TGTGCCAGCTCACCTTCGGCGCAGGCCAAAAACATTCAGTACTTC
>TRBV15|.|.|TRBJ1-1
CATSRERGIANTEAFF
TGTGCCACCAGCAGAGAGCGGGGGATAGCGAACACTGAAGCTTTCTTT
>TRBV30|.|.|TRBJ2-1
CAWSRDSEQFF
TGTGCCTGGAGTCGAGATAGTGAGCAGTTCTTC
>TRBV27|.|.|TRBJ1-1
CASSQFVNTEAFF
TGTGCCAGCAGCCAATTCGTGAACACTGAAGCTTTCTTT
>TRBV30|.|.|TRBJ1-2
CAWSGGTPGHYGYTF
TGTGCCTGGAGCGGAGGGACGCCCGGACACTATGGCTACACCTTC
>TRBV11-1|.|.|TRBJ2-3
CASSFFGDTQYF
TGTGCCAGCAGCTTTTTTGGAGATACGCAGTATTTT
>TRBV5-6|.|.|TRBJ2-2
CASSLLRANTGELFF
TGTGCCAGCAGCTTGTTAAGAGCGAACACCGGGGAGCTGTTTTTT
>TRBV20-1|TRBD1|.|TRBJ2-7
CSARTGVEQYF
TGCAGTGCTCGGACAGGGGTCGAGCAGTACTTC
>TRBV5-6|.|.|TRBJ2-3
CASSSGVFSTDTQYF
TGTGCCAGCAGCTCTGGAGTTTTTAGCACAGATACGCAGTATTTT
>TRBV25-1|.|.|TRBJ2-4
CASSGYGTKNIQYF
TGTGCCAGCAGTGGATACGGTACCAAAAACATTCAGTACTTC
>TRBV4-3|.|.|TRBJ2-5
CASSQILGPQVLETQYF
TGCGCCAGCAGCCAGATTTTGGGGCCACAAGTTCTGGAGACCCAGTACTTC
>TRBV6-2/TRBV6-3|TRBD2|.|TRBJ2-7
CASSYSSSGGYEQYF
TGTGCCAGCAGTTACTCGTCTAGCGGGGGATACGAGCAGTACTTC
>TRBV5-1|.|once|TRBJ1-1
CASTPNTANTEAFF
TGCGCCAGCACCCCGAATACGGCGAACACTGAAGCTTTCTTT
>TRBV6-5|.|.|TRBJ2-1
CASNKQRRSDEQFF
TGTGCCAGCAACAAACAAAGGCGATCCGATGAGCAGTTCTTC